The entry that follows covers one TCR beta chain sequence. Its cognate antigen has yet to be identified. The cysteine opens and the phenylalanine closes a CDR3 of 13 amino acids. Only CDR3 DNA is held: 39 bases, read in frame from base 1. Trimming at the junction amounts to 6 bases on V and 4 bases on J, and the germline ends lie 12 bases apart. CDR1 and CDR2, per the germline V gene (reference sequence), are SEHNR and FQNEAQ. This sample stems from a study of cytomegalovirus exposure and HLA in healthy donors (dated by TCRdb to about 2017). Context from the whole study: An earlier analysis of some 550 of the donors reported 250 to 300 Gb of sequence data and approximately 110 million unique TCR beta sequences from 150 million to 200 million T cells. A later analysis re-analyzed previously published TCR beta repertoires from several hundred donors and added high-resolution HLA genotyping to study TCR occurrence patterns. Rather than drawing on any new phenotypic data, the later analysis identified candidate immune exposures from TCR beta sequences and the way those sequences occurred across donors. Alongside the repertoire data, information on donor age, sex, ethnicity and CMV serostatus was compiled. The aim of the study was to test whether cataloging public T cell receptors could identify signatures of past pathogen exposure. Roughly 310 gigabases of sequencing data and approximately 84 million unique TCR sequences were included in an early release covering about 600 HLA-typed donors. Genome-wide SNP genotypes for about 55% of the roughly 670 donors were used in a later genetic analysis, which treated that subset as a discovery cohort. Both class I and class II loci were covered by HLA typing, at four-digit resolution. Of the 350 to 450 genotyped donors, approximately 82% fell in the genetic ancestry cluster associated with self-reported Caucasian donors. Among 398 genotyped donors of the cohort, an average of approximately 240,000 unique TCR beta nucleotide sequences were sequenced per donor, roughly a sixth of them non-productive. To predict cytomegalovirus infection status, the study combined high-throughput TCR immunosequencing, statistical association of individual TCRs with disease status, and machine learning. An earlier analysis of some 500 of the donors applied high-throughput TCR beta sequencing to assess whether each TCR beta V gene segment acted as functional or pseudogenic. The number of donors typed differed by locus, with about 629-640 for A, B, C, DRB1 and DQB1, roughly 520 for DQA1, some 570 for DPA1, and some 470 for DPB1. The T cell repertoires of around 730 subjects were profiled by immunosequencing and related to cytomegalovirus serostatus. All discovery cohort repertoires had been generated using a single sequencing platform. A separate validation cohort of 90 to 150 different subjects was used in addition to the approximately 640-subject first cohort. Roughly 5 DR-DQ haplotypes were treated as single units for association and clustering because of strong linkage in the cohort.

The library was generated by the immunoSEQ multiplex PCR assay. For the multiplex PCR, a mixture combining 60 forward primers for TCR Vbeta segments and 13 reverse primers for TCR Jbeta segments was used. Amplification of the CDR3 region of rearranged TCR beta genes was performed with a multiplex PCR assay on genomic DNA. The amplified TCR beta libraries were sequenced on the Illumina HiSeq System as 87-base-pair reads. Concerning the study's data processing: Across the 670 or so repertoires, a later analysis counted tens of millions of unique TCR beta chains, around 11 million of which were shared by at least two donors. Raw reads were error-corrected and collapsed into unique sequences by a nearest-neighbor algorithm in which closely related sequences were merged to remove PCR and sequencing errors. Alignment of CDR3 sequences to IMGT reference sequences was used to assign V, D and J gene segments. For a sequence to be retained, a match of at least six nucleotides was required to both a V gene segment and a J gene segment. A rearrangement counted as productive if the CDR3 had no stop codons and remained in frame with V and J, and every other rearrangement counted as non-productive. CDR3 was defined by IMGT convention, running from the second conserved V-encoded cysteine to the conserved J-encoded phenylalanine. The earlier analysis of 587 of the donors excluded sequences that lacked an unambiguous match to a single V gene segment. An earlier analysis of fewer than 650 of the donors classified V segments as functional when productive rearrangements were above 56.7% and as segregating when the standard deviation between donors was above 5%. A statistical classification framework was built for diagnosing cytomegalovirus status from the catalog of TCR beta chain sequences. A later analysis assigned V and J genes by comparing TCR nucleotide sequences with IMGT/GENE-DB human TR gene sequences. A later analysis assigned CDR3 sequences and most-parsimonious VDJ recombination scenarios with the TCRdist pipeline. In a later analysis, each TCR beta chain was defined by its CDR3 amino acid sequence together with its V-gene family, and reads without a unique V-gene family were excluded. In a later analysis, 450 to 600 highly shared, low-generation-probability nucleotide sequences were removed to address suspected cross-contamination and a sequencing artifact. In a later analysis, a clonal expansion index was calculated for each public chain from normalized within-repertoire ranks of inferred template counts. Generation probabilities in a later analysis came from a VDJ recombination model fitted to out-of-frame rearrangements, and those results were checked against IGoR. In a later analysis, hypergeometric tests were used to score TCR-TCR, TCR-HLA and TCR-CMV co-occurrence, with a repertoire-size bias correction applied to TCR pairs. In a later analysis, false discovery rates were estimated by permuting HLA or CMV assignments 20 times. In a later analysis, co-occurring TCRs were grouped with DBSCAN, and TCRdist sequence similarity was added when clustering was performed within HLA-allele-positive subsets. Repertoires with fewer than 30,000 or more than 120,000 public chains were left out of co-occurrence clustering, as were roughly five repertoires with anomalous nucleotide sharing. Here the immuneACCESS table is served through TCRdb, limited to in-frame sequences with V and J called. Missing clones are a known gap in these copies; in checked studies unresolved V genes cover under half, and the rest lacks a known reason. Clone size and the V and J calls come from that table; the DNA yielded D and trimming. The table for this sample lists around 60,000 clones. Jointly, the top ten make up around 5% of the sample.

Broad study findings and their caveats: Because counts were too low, about 18 rarely observed V segments, including chromosome 9 orphons, were excluded from the earlier analysis of several hundred of the donors. In vitro tests confirmed that a few of the cytomegalovirus-associated TCR beta chains recognize cytomegalovirus antigens. Some IMGT-functional V segments, including TRBV6-2 and TRBV6-3, could not be told apart with the 87-base-pair reads, so those segments were excluded. In a later genetic analysis, fewer N-insertions in productive TCRs were reported among donors in an Asian-associated ancestry cluster than the roughly 640-donor mean. In a later analysis, several top co-occurrence clusters were reported to appear linked to parvovirus B19, influenza, CMV and Epstein-Barr virus. Only TCR beta chains were sequenced in this cohort, and the absence of alpha or paired-chain data limited detectable features. The study listed approximately 150 TCR beta chains as associated with cytomegalovirus. CMV serostatus was the only immune exposure information available for the cohort. A later analysis associated 15,000 to 20,000 TCR beta sequences with specific HLA alleles at a false discovery rate of 0.05. The classifier was reported to diagnose cytomegalovirus status with high specificity and sensitivity in both the original and validation cohorts. According to a later analysis, most CMV-associated TCR beta chains appeared to be HLA-restricted, and the HLA associations seemed to be driven largely by CMV exposure. Correlated functional status among segregating V segments might reflect linkage disequilibrium, but an unknown experimental factor could not be ruled out. An association between a missense DCLRE1C variant and V-gene and J-gene trimming of TCR beta chains was found in a later genetic analysis and replicated in an independent cohort. An earlier analysis of approximately 590 of the donors showed that most TCR beta V segments appeared in productive rearrangements either about 87% or about 30% of the time, which broadly matched IMGT annotations. Because HLA typing was unavailable for some donors at each locus, only the typed subset was used in association tests. Across donors, most TCR sequences were observed very rarely, whereas some public TCRs were present in many individuals. In a later analysis, TCR association rates were found to vary across HLA loci, with the most associated TCRs seen for DRB1 alleles and the fewest for HLA-C alleles. Sequencing depth was assumed to be roughly uniform across donors in the presence/absence analyses, though that assumption may not hold. When HLA alleles, especially DR and DQ, strongly co-occurred, TCR associations were difficult to assign to individual alleles. In a later analysis, HLA-associated TCR beta chains were found to be more clonally expanded and to have lower generation probabilities than equally common non-associated chains. A further reported finding was that TCR beta sequences accurately predicted the HLA-A and HLA-B alleles for most subjects in the first cohort. The authors suggested that the approach could potentially be extended to other disease states and immunological phenotypes. A group of highly shared sequence variants was considered likely to be a technical artifact of the sequencing pipeline.

The cohort comprised under 700 healthy bone marrow donors. At the time of sampling, all cohort members were nominally healthy, though unrecorded immune exposures were likely present. The donor was CMV seropositive and belonged to the group of 250 to 300 seropositive cohort members. Every donor gave a peripheral blood sample, and the peripheral blood mononuclear cells from that sample were used for TCR beta sequencing. The Qiagen DNeasy Blood Extraction Kit was used to extract genomic DNA from the blood cell samples. The rearrangement joined TRBV7-9 to TRBJ1-2; TRBD1 is a weak D gene call, 6 bases matching. Material: PBMCs. This sequence was found in a man aged 25-45 years in good health and CMV-seropositive. The CDR3 protein: CASSGTGSYGYTF. The nucleotide sequence is TGTGCCAGCAGTGGAACAGGGAGCTATGGCTACACCTTC.